A single T cell receptor (beta chain) is shown here with its context. These data belong to a study of blood T cell repertoires in COVID-19. As originally analysed: Amplifying reference gene primers gave estimates of nucleated cell counts. Profiled with immunoSEQ multiplex PCR; TCRdb holds only in-frame clones, not every one. The V and J calls and clone size are taken from that table; D and trimming were inferred from the DNA. The sample lists about 310,000 clones, 80% to 90% occurring once. The trim removed 1 base at V and 1 base at J, leaving 5 bases unmatched. Germline V CDR1 and CDR2: SEHNR, FQNEAQ (reference sequence). The CDR3 has 17 amino acids. Participants reported their clinical history, and cohort assignment relied on those reports. Donors in Cohort 3 counted as recovered after two negative PCRs, clearance, or symptom resolution.

The rearrangement uses TRBV7-9 and TRBJ2-2, with TRBD1 identical over 8 bases. The sample was PBMCs or T cells enriched from blood (not recorded which). This TCR derives from a young woman who had recovered from COVID-19. This CDR3 reads CASSLGWGTGNTGELFF. CDR3 DNA: TGTGCCAGCAGCTTAGGCTGGGGGACAGGGAACACCGGGGAGCTGTTTTTT.